The 25 T cell receptor beta chains reported below all come from one sample, sequenced in a study of T cells in Graves' hyperthyroidism and ophthalmopathy. Amplification of TCR beta CDR3 regions was performed using RNA transcripts as template. First-round RT-PCR with HTBI primers amplified the TCR CDR3 region. MiXCR, applied by TCRdb to the multiplex PCR reads, yields one record per CDR3 protein. The sample has around 300,000 distinct CDR3 sequences; less than 30% are singletons. The source material was blood. All receptors come from a man aged 35 to 55 with Graves' hyperthyroidism that later progressed to Graves' ophthalmopathy.

This clonotype was counted ten times or more. For the CDR3, the DNA is TGTGCCAGCAGTTTTTACGGTGGCAATCAGCCCCAGCATTTT. Protein: CASSFYGGNQPQHF. This chain joins TRBV12-3 or TRBV12-4 and TRBJ1-5; no reliable D call. This CDR3 is 14 amino acids long. The V end lost 3 bases, the J end lost 2 bases, and 8 bases lay between the germline ends.

V and J are TRBV12-3 or TRBV12-4 and TRBJ1-5; TRBD1 aligns across 9 bases. Unmatched junction bases numbered 16, after V lost 6 bases and J lost 7 bases. The CDR3 covers 17 residues. CDR3 in DNA: TGTGCCAGCAGGACCGGGACAGGGCCGGTTGGATGGCAGCCCCAGCATTTT. This encodes CASRTGTGPVGWQPQHF.

Ten or more counts support this clonotype. J is TRBJ1-2 and V is TRBV12-3 or TRBV12-4; D not certain. The V and J ends lost 6 bases and 6 bases respectively, with 14 bases between them. The CDR3 loop spans 13 amino acids. The CDR3 region is CASSFGSPDGYTF. The CDR3 bases are TGTGCCAGCAGCTTCGGGTCCCCCGATGGCTACACCTTC.

This clonotype was detected ten times or more. V and J are TRBV6-5 and TRBJ1-1; 7 nucleotides match TRBD1. Germline lookup yields CDR1 MNHEY and CDR2 SVGAGI. V shed 7 bases, J shed 0 bases, and the junction held 5 bases outside the gene matches. This CDR3 has 14 residues. CDR3 sequence (DNA): TGTGCCAGCAAAAACAGGGGAATGAACACTGAAGCTTTCTTT. Protein: CASKNRGMNTEAFF.

This clonotype was found many times. The chain uses TRBV20-1 and TRBJ2-7, with 10 positions matching TRBD1. Germline V gives CDR1 DFQATT, CDR2 SNEGSKA (reference sequence). The CDR3 spans 14 residues. The junction had 5 bases not matched to a gene; V was cut back by 1 base and J by 5 bases. The CDR3: CSARAGTGDDEQYF. CDR3 DNA sequence: TGCAGTGCTAGAGCCGGGACAGGGGACGACGAGCAGTACTTC.

V gene TRBV7-9 combines with J gene TRBJ2-7; 7 positions agree with TRBD1. Unmatched junction bases numbered 4, after V lost 3 bases and J lost 5 bases. Germline V gene lookup returns CDR1 SEHNR and CDR2 FQNEAQ (reference sequence). This CDR3 comprises 13 residues. Here the CDR3 reads CASSFYRGDEQYF. CDR3 sequence (DNA): TGTGCCAGCAGCTTCTACAGGGGCGACGAGCAGTACTTC. Full variable domain (rest looked up from reference TRBV7-9 and TRBJ2-7): DTGVSQNPRHKITKRGQNVTFRCDPISEHNRLYWYRQTLGQGPEFLTYFQNEAQLEKSRLLSDRFSAERPKGSFSTLEIQRTEQGDSAMYLCASSFYRGDEQYFGPGTRLTVT.

The table lists this clonotype with many counts. The V gene is TRBV12-3 or TRBV12-4, the J gene TRBJ2-7; unclear D gene. The CDR3 is made up of 13 amino acids. V lost 6 bases, J lost 0 bases, and 9 bases lay in between. The CDR3 DNA follows: TGTGCCAGCAGCCCCGGGCCCTCCTACGAGCAGTACTTC. Its protein is CASSPGPSYEQYF.

This clonotype came up many times. The CDR3 is CSVLTGGEETQYF. The CDR3 coding sequence is TGCAGCGTCCTGACTGGGGGGGAGGAGACCCAGTACTTC. The V and J genes are TRBV29-1 and TRBJ2-5; 7 nucleotides agree with TRBD2. The germline V gene has CDR1 SQVTM and CDR2 ANQGSEA. CDR3 length equals 13 residues. J was trimmed by 5 bases and V by 6 bases; bases with no gene match: 9.

This sequence joins TRBV7-2 and TRBJ1-1, with unresolved D. This CDR3 is built from 15 residues. CDR1 is SGHTA, CDR2 FQGNSA, per germline. The ends were cut back, 5 bases at V and 5 bases at J, with 18 bases in the middle. CDR3 nucleotides: TGTGCCAGCAGCCCCCAGGCTCGGGTGGGGACTGAAGCTTTCTTT. Translating it yields CASSPQARVGTEAFF.

At least ten counts were recorded for this clonotype. The J gene is TRBJ1-2, the V gene TRBV20-1; no firm D call. There are 12 residues in the CDR3. Germline CDR1 reads DFQATT; CDR2 reads SNEGSKA (reference sequence). The V and J ends lost 6 bases and 4 bases respectively, with 12 bases between them. The CDR3 DNA sequence: TGCAGTGCCACCCCTGGGGTCTATGGCTACACCTTC. The encoded protein is CSATPGVYGYTF.

The rearrangement joins TRBV6-2 or TRBV6-3 to TRBJ1-6; D is undetermined. Germline lookup yields CDR1 MNHEY and CDR2 SVGEGT. This CDR3 has 19 residues. Trimming cost V 2 bases and J 0 bases, with 17 bases left between them. CDR3 sequence reads: CASSYLALAESSYNSPLHF. The DNA of the CDR3 is TGTGCCAGCAGTTACCTCGCGCTAGCAGAAAGCTCCTATAATTCACCCCTCCACTTT.

This clonotype was seen at least ten times. The chain is built from TRBV12-3 or TRBV12-4 and TRBJ1-5; no definite D call. CDR3 length equals 14 residues. V was cut by 3 bases and J by 2 bases, with 8 bases left in between. CDR3 amino acids: CASSFTGGNQPQHF. CDR3 DNA: TGTGCCAGCAGTTTCACTGGGGGCAATCAGCCCCAGCATTTT.

The sample holds many counts of this clonotype. The CDR3 loop is CASSSKPGELFF. CDR3 coding DNA: TGTGCCAGCAGCTCAAAGCCCGGGGAGCTGTTTTTT. J is TRBJ2-2 and V is TRBV7-3, with D unclear. The CDR3 is 12 amino acids. V lost 4 bases to trimming and J lost 6 bases, with 6 bases between them. Germline V lookup: CDR1 SGHTA, CDR2 FQGTGA.

The chain recombines TRBV5-1 with TRBJ2-2; D possibly matches TRBD1 or TRBD2 (5 bases each). V lost 4 bases and J 1 base, leaving 11 bases between the germline ends. Per the germline V gene, CDR1 is SGHRS and CDR2 is YFSETQ. This CDR3 spans 15 amino acids. The CDR3 sequence: CASSGDGRNTGELFF. The CDR3 DNA is TGCGCCAGCAGCGGGGACGGACGGAACACCGGGGAGCTGTTTTTT.

The rearrangement links TRBV28 to TRBJ1-5; D is uncertain. The CDR3 extends over 15 amino acids. The germline CDR1 and CDR2 sequences are MDHEN and SYDVKM. Between the trimmed V and J ends, which lost 6 bases and 1 base, there was a span of 13 bases. The CDR3 nucleotides are TGTGCCAGCAGCCCTGGAGGGATCAGCAATCAGCCCCAGCATTTT. Residues: CASSPGGISNQPQHF.

The table lists this clonotype with a few counts. The V gene is TRBV5-1, the J gene TRBJ2-7; 7 positions match TRBD2. The CDR3 length is 14 residues. The J segment lost 4 bases and the V segment lost 6 bases, leaving 10 bases of the junction unmatched. CDR1 and CDR2 from the germline V gene are SGHRS and YFSETQ. Here the CDR3 reads CASTASPGGYEQYF. CDR3 nucleotide sequence: TGCGCCAGCACCGCGTCACCGGGGGGTTACGAGCAGTACTTC.

This clonotype was seen ten or more times. The missing conserved phenylalanine or tryptophan at the end of this CDR3 makes a read error likely. The chain is built from TRBV9 and TRBJ1-3; TRBD1 is a possible D gene (5 bases). Between the trimmed V and J ends, which lost 3 bases and 0 bases, there was a span of 13 bases. CDR3 length: 16 amino acids. Germline V gene data show CDR1 as SGDLS and CDR2 as YYNGEE. CDR3 in DNA: TGTGCCAGCAGCGGGACACGGACCATCTCTGGAAACACCATATATCTT. Translated, it gives CASSGTRTISGNTIYL.

The V and J genes are TRBV10-3 and TRBJ1-2; D gene unclear. Deletions cut 7 bases from V and 2 bases from J, with 8 bases between. This CDR3 comprises 12 residues. Germline assignment: CDR1 ENHRY and CDR2 SYGVKD. DNA of the CDR3: TGTGCCATCACTGACAACAACTATGGCTACACCTTC. The encoded protein is CAITDNNYGYTF.

At least ten counts were recorded for this clonotype. The J gene is TRBJ2-2, the V gene TRBV10-3; 8 bases line up with TRBD1. Unmatched junction bases numbered 11, after V lost 4 bases and J lost 7 bases. In germline, CDR1 is ENHRY, CDR2 SYGVKD. This CDR3 region has 16 residues. The CDR3 region is CAISVRPTGDHGELFF. The CDR3 DNA reads as TGTGCCATCAGTGTTCGTCCGACAGGGGATCACGGGGAGCTGTTTTTT.

The V and J genes are TRBV5-5 and TRBJ2-7, with TRBD1 identical over 8 bases. The V gene's germline CDR1 is SGHKS and CDR2 YYEKEE (reference sequence). This CDR3 region has 14 residues. Trimming at V came to 0 bases and at J to 6 bases, leaving 5 bases not matched to a gene. The CDR3 here is CASSLGTGNREQYF. The CDR3 coding sequence is TGTGCCAGCAGCTTGGGGACAGGGAATCGCGAGCAGTACTTC.

Many counts were recorded for this clonotype. The CDR3 DNA sequence: TGCGCCAGCAGGAACAGGGGAGCCGGGGAGCTGTTTTTT. It specifies CASRNRGAGELFF. The rearrangement links TRBV10-2 to TRBJ2-2; TRBD1 aligns across 7 bases. This CDR3 is 13 amino acids long. Germline CDR1 and CDR2: WSHSY and SAAADI. V dropped 6 bases and J dropped 6; count of bases not matched to a gene: 4.

The sample holds many counts of this clonotype. This chain uses TRBV20-1 with TRBJ1-1, with D possibly being TRBD1 (5 bases). Germline CDR1 and CDR2: DFQATT and SNEGSKA (reference sequence). Trimming took 1 base from V and 4 from J, leaving 13 bases between them. The CDR3 totals 14 residues. The CDR3 sequence is CSARAGGSRTEAFF. The CDR3 nucleotides read TGCAGTGCTAGAGCCGGGGGAAGTCGCACTGAAGCTTTCTTT.

This clonotype was recorded many times. V and J are TRBV18 and TRBJ1-2, with D unclear. V was pared by 2 bases and J by 0 bases, with 13 bases between. The CDR3 is 16 amino acids. The V gene's germline CDR1 is KGHSH and CDR2 LQKENI. In DNA form, the CDR3 reads TGTGCCAGCTCACCAACCCTGGTTCGTTCTAACTATGGCTACACCTTC. It translates to CASSPTLVRSNYGYTF.

Many counts were recorded for this clonotype. This sequence joins TRBV28 and TRBJ1-2, with D perhaps matching TRBD1 (6 bases). From germline, CDR1 is MDHEN and CDR2 SYDVKM. The CDR3 runs 14 residues. V lost 7 bases to trimming and J lost 2 bases, with 14 bases between them. The CDR3 DNA is TGTGCCAGCATTCCGGGACAACCAAACTATGGCTACACCTTC. Its protein is CASIPGQPNYGYTF.

Many counts were recorded for this clonotype. A read error may be the cause here, since a much bigger clone is one base away. J is TRBJ2-4 and V is TRBV6-1; 8 positions agree with TRBD1. The CDR3 sequence is 16 residues long. CDR1 MNHNS and CDR2 SASEGT come from the germline V gene. The junction had 10 bases not matched to a gene; V was cut back by 6 bases and J by 3 bases. The CDR3 DNA sequence: TGTGCCAGCAGACCCGGACAGGGAAGTGACAAAAACATTCAGTACTTC. It is translated as CASRPGQGSDKNIQYF.